This T cell receptor beta chain derives from a study of blood T cells in healthy people across ages. Per germline, CDR1 MNHEY and CDR2 SVGAGI. The CDR3 loop spans 16 amino acids. The V end was cut by 2 bases, the J end by 9 bases, with 17 bases between. A note on this clonotype: Its specificity is unknown.

Next came a second PCR, run for about 7 to 12 cycles, which used a sample-barcoded 5' primer along with a J-beta primer mix. TCRdb reprocessed the 5' RACE reads via MiXCR and lists one record per CDR3 protein. The sample carries approximately 830,000 distinct CDR3 sequences, approximately 67% recorded once. Study-level results: Getting older went along with TCR beta diversity per million T cells dropping roughly linearly.

Sequencing input: blood. The receptor was derived from a man under 40 in good health. The V gene is TRBV6-5, the J gene TRBJ1-6; a possible D gene is TRBD1 (5 bases). This chain's CDR3 is CASSYTSQGRGSPLHF. CDR3 DNA sequence: TGTGCCAGCAGTTACACCTCCCAGGGTCGTGGTTCACCCCTCCACTTT.